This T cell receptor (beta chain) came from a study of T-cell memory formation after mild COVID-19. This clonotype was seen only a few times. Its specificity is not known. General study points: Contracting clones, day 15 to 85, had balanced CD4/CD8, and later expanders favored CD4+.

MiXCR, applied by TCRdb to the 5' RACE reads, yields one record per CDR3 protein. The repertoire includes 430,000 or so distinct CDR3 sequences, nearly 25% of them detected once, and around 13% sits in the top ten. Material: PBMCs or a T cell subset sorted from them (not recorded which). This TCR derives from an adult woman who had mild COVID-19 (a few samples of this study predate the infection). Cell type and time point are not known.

CDR3 protein: CASSEDRGPTYEQYF. The DNA for the CDR3 is TGTGCCAGCAGTGAAGACAGGGGACCCACCTACGAGCAGTACTTC. This sequence joins TRBV6-1 and TRBJ2-7, with 7 positions matching TRBD1. CDR1 and CDR2 from the germline V gene are MNHNS and SASEGT. There are 15 residues in the CDR3. The V segment lost 1 base and the J segment 2 bases; nucleotides outside the gene matches: 5.